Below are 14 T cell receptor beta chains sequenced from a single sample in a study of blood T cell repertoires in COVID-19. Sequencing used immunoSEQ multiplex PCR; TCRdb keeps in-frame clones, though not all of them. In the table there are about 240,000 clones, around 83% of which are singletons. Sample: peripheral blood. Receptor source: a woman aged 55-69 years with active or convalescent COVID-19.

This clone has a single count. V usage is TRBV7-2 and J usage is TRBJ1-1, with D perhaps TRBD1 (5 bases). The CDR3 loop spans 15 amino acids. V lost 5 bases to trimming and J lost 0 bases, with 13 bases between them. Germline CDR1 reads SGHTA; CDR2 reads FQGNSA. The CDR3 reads CASSAWGGMNTEAFF. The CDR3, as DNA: TGTGCCAGCAGCGCCTGGGGGGGGATGAACACTGAAGCTTTCTTT. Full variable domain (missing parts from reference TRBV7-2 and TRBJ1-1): GAGVSQSPSNKVTEKGKDVELRCDPISGHTALYWYRQSLGQGLEFLIYFQGNSAPDKSGLPSDRFSAERTGGSVSTLTIQRTQQEDSAVYLCASSAWGGMNTEAFFGQGTRLTVV.

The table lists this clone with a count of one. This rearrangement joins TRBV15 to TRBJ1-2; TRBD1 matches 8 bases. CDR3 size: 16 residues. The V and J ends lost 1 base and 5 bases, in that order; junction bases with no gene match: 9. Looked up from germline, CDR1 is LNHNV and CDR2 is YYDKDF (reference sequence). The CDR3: CATSRVRQGLGYGYTF. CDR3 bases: TGTGCCACCAGCAGAGTTCGACAGGGGCTAGGGTATGGCTACACCTTC.

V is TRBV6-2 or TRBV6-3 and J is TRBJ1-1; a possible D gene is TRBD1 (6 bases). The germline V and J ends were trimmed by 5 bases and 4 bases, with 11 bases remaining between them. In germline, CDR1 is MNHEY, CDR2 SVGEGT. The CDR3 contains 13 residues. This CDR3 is CASSQQGRTEAFF. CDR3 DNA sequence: TGTGCCAGCAGTCAACAGGGCCGCACTGAAGCTTTCTTT.

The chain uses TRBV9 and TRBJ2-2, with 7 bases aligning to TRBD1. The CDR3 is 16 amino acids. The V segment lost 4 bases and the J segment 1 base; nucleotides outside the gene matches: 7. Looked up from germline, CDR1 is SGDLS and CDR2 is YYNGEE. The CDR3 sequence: CASSPHRGKNTGELFF. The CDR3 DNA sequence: TGTGCCAGCAGCCCCCACAGGGGAAAGAACACCGGGGAGCTGTTTTTT.

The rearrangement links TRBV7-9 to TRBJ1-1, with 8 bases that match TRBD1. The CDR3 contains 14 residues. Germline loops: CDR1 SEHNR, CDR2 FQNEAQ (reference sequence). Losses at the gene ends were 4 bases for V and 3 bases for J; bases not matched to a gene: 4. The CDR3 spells CASSSGGMDTEAFF. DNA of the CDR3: TGTGCCAGCAGCTCAGGGGGCATGGACACTGAAGCTTTCTTT.

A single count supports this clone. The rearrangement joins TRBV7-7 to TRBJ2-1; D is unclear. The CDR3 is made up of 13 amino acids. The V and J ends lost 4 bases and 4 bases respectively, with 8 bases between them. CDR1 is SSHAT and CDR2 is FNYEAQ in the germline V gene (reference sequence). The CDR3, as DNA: TGTGCCAGCAGCTCGAGCGAGTACAATGAGCAGTTCTTC. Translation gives CASSSSEYNEQFF.

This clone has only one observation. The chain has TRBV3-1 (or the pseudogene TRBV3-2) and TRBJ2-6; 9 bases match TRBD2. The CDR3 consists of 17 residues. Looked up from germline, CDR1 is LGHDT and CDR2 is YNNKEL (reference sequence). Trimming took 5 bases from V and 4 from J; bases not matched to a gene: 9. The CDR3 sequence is CASSFLRLAGGANVLTF. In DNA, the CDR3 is TGTGCCAGCAGCTTCCTCAGGCTAGCGGGGGGGGCCAACGTCCTGACTTTC.

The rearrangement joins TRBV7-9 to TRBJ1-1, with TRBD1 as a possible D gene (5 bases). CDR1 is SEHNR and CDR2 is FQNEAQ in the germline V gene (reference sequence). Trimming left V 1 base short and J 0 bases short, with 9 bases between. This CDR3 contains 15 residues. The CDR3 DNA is TGTGCCAGCAGCTTAGGGGGGGAAATGAACACTGAAGCTTTCTTT. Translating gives CASSLGGEMNTEAFF.

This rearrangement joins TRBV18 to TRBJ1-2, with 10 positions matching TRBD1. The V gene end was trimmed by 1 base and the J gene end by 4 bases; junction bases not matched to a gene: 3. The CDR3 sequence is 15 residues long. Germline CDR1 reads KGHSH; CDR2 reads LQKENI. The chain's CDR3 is CASSPRQGAGYGYTF. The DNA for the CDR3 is TGTGCCAGCTCACCACGACAGGGGGCAGGCTATGGCTACACCTTC.

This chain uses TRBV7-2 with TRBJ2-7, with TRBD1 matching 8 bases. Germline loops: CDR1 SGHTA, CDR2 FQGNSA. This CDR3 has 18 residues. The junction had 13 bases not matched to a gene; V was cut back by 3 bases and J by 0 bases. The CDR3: CASSLGSGQVSLSYEQYF. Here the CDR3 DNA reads TGTGCCAGCAGCTTGGGCTCGGGACAGGTATCACTCTCCTACGAGCAGTACTTC.

This chain's CDR3 is CASSPGGTGGDEKLFF. The CDR3 DNA reads TGTGCCAGCAGCCCAGGAGGGACAGGGGGGGATGAAAAACTGTTTTTT. This chain connects TRBV5-4 to TRBJ1-4, with 11 bases that match TRBD1. Germline CDR1 and CDR2: SGHNT and YYREEE (reference sequence). This CDR3 region has 16 residues. Losses at the gene ends were 4 bases for V and 6 bases for J; bases not matched to a gene: 8.

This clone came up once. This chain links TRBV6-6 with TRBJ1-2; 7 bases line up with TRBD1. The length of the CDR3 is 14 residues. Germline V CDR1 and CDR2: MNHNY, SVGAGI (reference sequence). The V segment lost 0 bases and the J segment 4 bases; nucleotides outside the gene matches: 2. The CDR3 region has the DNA TGTGCCAGCAGTTACTCGACAGGGCCCTATGGCTACACCTTC. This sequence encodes CASSYSTGPYGYTF.

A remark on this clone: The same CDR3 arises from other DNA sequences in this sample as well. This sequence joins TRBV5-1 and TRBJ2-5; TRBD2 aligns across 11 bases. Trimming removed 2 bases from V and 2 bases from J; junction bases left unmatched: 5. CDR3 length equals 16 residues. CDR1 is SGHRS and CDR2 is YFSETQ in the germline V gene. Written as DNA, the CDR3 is TGCGCCAGCAGCTTTTCCGGGACTAGCGGACAAGAGACCCAGTACTTC. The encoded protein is CASSFSGTSGQETQYF.

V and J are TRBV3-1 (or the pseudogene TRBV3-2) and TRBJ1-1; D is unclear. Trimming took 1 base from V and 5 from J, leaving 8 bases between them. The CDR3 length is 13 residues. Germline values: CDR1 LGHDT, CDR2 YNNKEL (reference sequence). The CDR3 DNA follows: TGTGCCAGCAGCCAAGCCCGTGCGACTGAAGCTTTCTTT. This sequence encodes CASSQARATEAFF.